Below, 17 T cell receptor beta chains from the same sample are listed, as sequenced in a study of shared clonotypes between healthy human individuals. The repertoire was sequenced with immunoSEQ multiplex PCR; TCRdb's copy has only in-frame clones and lacks some. The sample has 2,500,000 or so clones, roughly nine tenths seen once. The sample taken for sequencing was naive CD4+ T cells sorted from blood. Subset: CD45RA+ positively selected. These TCRs come from a man aged 18-30 years in good health.

As to this clone: Other DNA sequences in the sample encode the same CDR3. V usage is TRBV18 and J usage is TRBJ2-3, with unresolved D. V lost 1 base and J 0 bases, leaving 5 bases between the germline ends. This CDR3 comprises 14 residues. Germline-derived CDR1 and CDR2 are KGHSH and LQKENI. The CDR3 coding sequence is TGTGCCAGCTCACCACTCCCGAGCACAGATACGCAGTATTTT. This sequence encodes CASSPLPSTDTQYF.

This clone occurred once. This sequence joins TRBV5-6 and TRBJ1-2, with unresolved D. This CDR3 is 13 amino acids long. Germline V gene data show CDR1 as SGHDT and CDR2 as YYEEEE. The V end lost 0 bases, the J end lost 8 bases, and 11 bases lay between the germline ends. This CDR3 reads CASSLEDPSGYTF. The CDR3 coding sequence is TGTGCCAGCAGCTTGGAGGATCCCTCGGGCTACACCTTC.

V and J are TRBV10-3 and TRBJ2-7, with TRBD1 matching 8 bases. V lost 7 bases and J lost 0; bases outside the gene matches: 5. Germline-derived CDR1 and CDR2 are ENHRY and SYGVKD. This CDR3 is 14 amino acids long. DNA of the CDR3: TGTGCCATCACTCCGGGACAGGACTCCTACGAGCAGTACTTC. It is translated as CAITPGQDSYEQYF.

Regarding this clone: Other nucleotide sequences in the sample specify the same CDR3. The rearrangement uses TRBV11-2 and TRBJ2-7; D uncertain. CDR1 and CDR2 (germline): SGHAT, FQNNGV. The V gene lost 6 bases and the J gene lost 5 bases, with 8 bases spanning the gap. This CDR3 contains 11 residues. The chain's CDR3 is CASRFSHEQYF. In DNA form, the CDR3 reads TGTGCCAGCAGATTCAGCCACGAGCAGTACTTC.

This chain links TRBV28 with TRBJ2-3; 7 bases align to TRBD1. Germline values: CDR1 MDHEN, CDR2 SYDVKM. Trimming took 8 bases from V and 2 from J; bases not matched to a gene: 7. The CDR3 loop spans 14 amino acids. The CDR3 DNA reads TGTGCCAGCGCCGGGACAGAATACACAGATACGCAGTATTTT. Encoded protein: CASAGTEYTDTQYF.

The chain uses TRBV5-1 and TRBJ1-2, with 7 bases matching TRBD1. CDR1 and CDR2 from the germline V gene are SGHRS and YFSETQ. This CDR3 region has 17 residues. Losses at the gene ends were 3 bases for V and 0 bases for J; bases not matched to a gene: 11. The CDR3 DNA follows: TGCGCCAGCAGCTGGGGGGACAGACCAACCACTAACTATGGCTACACCTTC. It translates to CASSWGDRPTTNYGYTF.

This clone was picked up one time. This rearrangement joins TRBV2 to TRBJ2-4; TRBD1 matches at 8 bases. CDR1 is SNHLY, CDR2 FYNNEI, per germline. The V and J ends lost 6 bases and 3 bases, in that order; junction bases with no gene match: 7. The CDR3 runs to 15 residues. The CDR3 loop is CASSPDRGGKNIQYF. DNA of the CDR3: TGTGCCAGCAGCCCCGACAGGGGTGGCAAAAACATTCAGTACTTC.

The chain employs TRBV27 and TRBJ1-1, with 8 bases that match TRBD1. Germline-derived CDR1 and CDR2 are MNHEY and SMNVEV (reference sequence). V shed 6 bases, J shed 9 bases, and the junction held 12 bases outside the gene matches. This CDR3 contains 14 residues. Here the CDR3 reads CASSDGTGGRQAFF. The CDR3 DNA follows: TGTGCCAGCAGCGATGGGACAGGAGGGCGGCAAGCTTTCTTT.

This chain connects TRBV4-1 to TRBJ2-6, with TRBD1 identical over 8 bases. Germline CDR1 and CDR2: MGHRA and YSYEKL. Trimming cost V 4 bases and J 0 bases; bases outside gene matches: 5. CDR3 length: 17 amino acids. The DNA for the CDR3 is TGCGCCAGCAGCCCGACAGGGGCCAGCTCTGGGGCCAACGTCCTGACTTTC. This sequence encodes CASSPTGASSGANVLTF.

The rearrangement uses TRBV5-4 and TRBJ2-1; D possibly corresponds to TRBD2 (6 bases). The CDR3 is made up of 16 amino acids. V lost 5 bases to trimming and J lost 4 bases, with 19 bases between them. The germline V gene has CDR1 SGHNT and CDR2 YYREEE (reference sequence). The CDR3 protein is CASRNPGESLYNEQFF. For the CDR3, the DNA is TGTGCCAGCAGAAACCCGGGGGAGTCCCTATACAATGAGCAGTTCTTC.

The V and J genes are TRBV7-2 and TRBJ2-5, with D possibly matching TRBD2 (5 bases). The V gene lost 1 base and the J gene lost 1 base, with 13 bases spanning the gap. CDR1 and CDR2 from the germline V gene are SGHTA and FQGNSA. This CDR3 region has 16 residues. The CDR3: CASSLGRTGIQETQYF. The CDR3 DNA reads as TGTGCCAGCAGCTTAGGGAGGACGGGAATCCAAGAGACCCAGTACTTC.

The V gene is TRBV9, the J gene TRBJ1-1; D remains ambiguous. The germline gives CDR1 SGDLS, CDR2 YYNGEE. The CDR3 is 12 residues long. V lost 3 bases and J lost 1, with 4 bases in between. The CDR3 region has the DNA TGTGCCAGCAGCGGGGCGAACACTGAAGCTTTCTTT. The encoded protein is CASSGANTEAFF.

The chain couples TRBV28 to TRBJ1-5, with a possible D match to TRBD1 (6 bases). Trimming left V 7 bases short and J 3 bases short, with 16 bases between. CDR1 is MDHEN and CDR2 is SYDVKM in the germline V gene. CDR3 length: 15 residues. CDR3 nucleotide sequence: TGTGCCAGCATAAGATCAGGGGTCTACAATCAGCCCCAGCATTTT. This codes for CASIRSGVYNQPQHF.

The chain links TRBV5-1 to TRBJ2-3; D is unclear. The CDR3 totals 14 residues. Trimming took 4 bases from V and 4 from J, leaving 13 bases between them. Germline V gene sequence: CDR1 SGHRS, CDR2 YFSETQ. The CDR3 region is CASSPAVGPDTQYF. In DNA, the CDR3 is TGCGCCAGCAGCCCCGCGGTGGGTCCAGATACGCAGTATTTT. Full variable domain (remainder filled in from reference TRBV5-1 and TRBJ2-3): KAGVTQTPRYLIKTRGQQVTLSCSPISGHRSVSWYQQTPGQGLQFLFEYFSETQRNKGNFPGRFSGRQFSNSRSEMNVSTLELGDSALYLCASSPAVGPDTQYFGPGTRLTVL.

CDR3 nucleotides: TGCGCCAGCAGCCTTCAGGATCCACAGTCGGCCTTTCGTGGCTACACCTTC. It translates to CASSLQDPQSAFRGYTF. This chain links TRBV5-1 with TRBJ1-2; D gene unclear. V was cut by 4 bases and J by 7 bases, with 26 bases left in between. Germline V CDR1 and CDR2: SGHRS, YFSETQ. The CDR3 sequence is 17 residues long.

The genes are TRBV5-1 and TRBJ1-1; the D is unclear. The V gene lost 0 bases and the J gene lost 4 bases, with 10 bases spanning the gap. The germline gives CDR1 SGHRS, CDR2 YFSETQ. The CDR3 totals 14 residues. Here the CDR3 reads CASSLGTEITEAFF. The CDR3 DNA sequence: TGCGCCAGCAGCTTGGGGACTGAAATCACTGAAGCTTTCTTT.

CDR3 region: CASSQALGTVNTEAFF. In DNA form, the CDR3 reads TGTGCCAGCAGCCAAGCACTTGGGACGGTGAACACTGAAGCTTTCTTT. V gene TRBV14 combines with J gene TRBJ1-1, with D possibly being TRBD1 (5 bases). V lost 1 base, J lost 0 bases, and 12 bases lay in between. CDR3 length: 16 residues. Germline values: CDR1 SGHDN, CDR2 FVKESK.